Below are 30 T cell receptor beta chains sequenced from a single sample in a study of blood T cell repertoires in COVID-19. Sequenced by immunoSEQ multiplex PCR; TCRdb stores in-frame clones only, minus some. The sample has about 120,000 clones, around 87% seen once. The specimen was peripheral blood. Receptors were obtained from an older man with active or convalescent COVID-19.

The genes are TRBV6-1 and TRBJ2-7; TRBD1 might be the D (6 bases). Per the germline V gene, CDR1 is MNHNS and CDR2 is SASEGT. The CDR3 loop spans 13 amino acids. V dropped 3 bases and J dropped 3 bases, with 9 bases sitting between them. CDR3 in amino acids: CASSERTDYEQYF. In DNA, the CDR3 is TGTGCCAGCAGTGAGCGGACAGACTACGAGCAGTACTTC.

The sample holds a few counts of this clone. The rearrangement joins TRBV5-8 to TRBJ1-2, with D tentatively TRBD1 (5 bases). V was pared by 2 bases and J by 3 bases, with 23 bases between. The V gene's germline CDR1 is SGHTS and CDR2 YDEGEE. The CDR3 runs to 18 residues. DNA of the CDR3: TGTGCCAGCAGCTTTTGGGGGACGGGACTTCTGACGGACTATGGCTACACCTTC. Protein: CASSFWGTGLLTDYGYTF.

The V call is TRBV5-5, the J call TRBJ1-2; tentative D call: TRBD1 (5 bases). Trimming removed 7 bases at V and 4 bases at J, with 14 bases between. The CDR3 has 13 residues. Germline V CDR1 and CDR2: SGHKS, YYEKEE (reference sequence). The CDR3 protein is CASEKGTGYGYTF. In DNA form, the CDR3 reads TGTGCCAGCGAGAAGGGCACAGGCTATGGCTACACCTTC.

The J gene is TRBJ2-1, the V gene TRBV6-5, with 9 bases aligning to TRBD1. Germline V gene data show CDR1 as MNHEY and CDR2 as SVGAGI. With V trimmed by 2 bases and J by 10 bases, 6 bases remained unmatched. The CDR3 runs to 14 residues. CDR3 region: CASSYLTGGDEQFF. CDR3 DNA sequence: TGTGCCAGCAGTTACCTGACAGGGGGGGACGAGCAGTTCTTC.

In its sample, this clone was seen once. The chain uses TRBV7-9 and TRBJ2-3, with 12 bases lining up with TRBD2. The CDR3 is 17 amino acids. CDR1 and CDR2 from the germline V gene are SEHNR and FQNEAQ (reference sequence). The trim removed 5 bases at V and 2 bases at J, leaving 8 bases unmatched. The CDR3 DNA sequence: TGTGCCAGCAGCCCTAGACTAGCGGGAGAGGACACAGATACGCAGTATTTT. Its protein product is CASSPRLAGEDTDTQYF.

V usage is TRBV2 and J usage is TRBJ2-5, with 9 bases aligning to TRBD2. Trimming took 4 bases from V and 3 from J; bases not matched to a gene: 3. The CDR3 contains 14 residues. Germline V lookup: CDR1 SNHLY, CDR2 FYNNEI. CDR3 amino acids: CASSARLAEETQYF. The CDR3 bases are TGTGCCAGCAGTGCACGACTAGCGGAAGAGACCCAGTACTTC.

The V and J genes are TRBV11-3 and TRBJ2-2; 7 nucleotides match TRBD1. V dropped 5 bases and J dropped 1; count of bases not matched to a gene: 7. The CDR3 contains 16 residues. Germline V gives CDR1 SGHNT, CDR2 YENEEA. Written as DNA, the CDR3 is TGTGCCAGCAGCCGAATTCGGACAGGGAACACCGGGGAGCTGTTTTTT. Translation gives CASSRIRTGNTGELFF.

The V gene is TRBV7-2, the J gene TRBJ1-1; D is uncertain. This CDR3 has 11 amino acids. Germline V gene data show CDR1 as SGHTA and CDR2 as FQGNSA. The V and J ends lost 4 bases and 8 bases respectively, with 8 bases between them. CDR3 loop: CASSSYTEAFF. CDR3 nucleotide sequence: TGTGCCAGCAGCTCCTATACCGAAGCTTTCTTT.

V and J are TRBV28 and TRBJ2-7; D is unresolved. The CDR3 extends over 16 amino acids. V lost 6 bases to trimming and J lost 0 bases, with 18 bases between them. Germline CDR1 is MDHEN and CDR2 is SYDVKM. CDR3 DNA: TGTGCCAGCAGGTCGTCAGATAGAGGCTACTCCTACGAGCAGTACTTC. Its protein is CASRSSDRGYSYEQYF.

The V gene is TRBV5-1, the J gene TRBJ2-5; D perhaps matches TRBD2 (5 bases). CDR3 length: 14 residues. Trimming left V 0 bases short and J 5 bases short, with 11 bases between. Germline-derived CDR1 and CDR2 are SGHRS and YFSETQ. CDR3 loop: CASSLGLAGETQYF. The DNA of the CDR3 is TGCGCCAGCAGCTTGGGGCTAGCCGGGGAGACCCAGTACTTC.

The chain uses TRBV6-5 and TRBJ1-1; 8 bases line up with TRBD1. Germline assignment: CDR1 MNHEY and CDR2 SVGAGI. The CDR3 loop spans 14 amino acids. Trimming at V came to 5 bases and at J to 1 base, leaving 3 bases not matched to a gene. The CDR3 sequence is CASSRTGKNTEAFF. CDR3 DNA sequence: TGTGCCAGCAGTAGGACAGGGAAGAACACTGAAGCTTTCTTT.

This chain connects TRBV7-9 to TRBJ2-5; possibly TRBD2 for D (5 bases). Per the germline V gene, CDR1 is SEHNR and CDR2 is FQNEAQ (reference sequence). The CDR3 is 13 residues long. V was cut by 2 bases and J by 2 bases, with 6 bases left in between. The CDR3 sequence is CASSLSGQETQYF. In DNA, the CDR3 is TGTGCCAGCAGCTTAAGCGGTCAAGAGACCCAGTACTTC.

The rearrangement links TRBV7-9 to TRBJ1-2, with D perhaps matching TRBD1 (5 bases). CDR3 size: 18 residues. Germline V gene sequence: CDR1 SEHNR, CDR2 FQNEAQ (reference sequence). V shed 5 bases and J shed 2 bases, with 24 bases lying between them. As DNA, the CDR3 is TGTGCCAGCAGCCCCCAAGAACTTCGACAGCGCTTCAACTATGGCTACACCTTC. Translated, it gives CASSPQELRQRFNYGYTF.

This clone has just one count. The chain recombines TRBV7-2 with TRBJ2-3; 9 nucleotides line up with TRBD2. Trimming at V came to 5 bases and at J to 5 bases, leaving 8 bases not matched to a gene. CDR1 is SGHTA and CDR2 is FQGNSA in the germline V gene. The CDR3 extends over 15 amino acids. CDR3 nucleotide sequence: TGTGCCAGCAGCGAAACTAGCGGGTCGGTAGATACGCAGTATTTT. It codes for CASSETSGSVDTQYF.

The chain links TRBV19 to TRBJ1-1; 8 bases map to TRBD1. Trimming at V came to 6 bases and at J to 7 bases, leaving 13 bases not matched to a gene. The germline gives CDR1 LNHDA, CDR2 SQIVND (reference sequence). The CDR3 covers 15 residues. The CDR3: CASRDPGQGKSEAFF. In DNA form, the CDR3 reads TGTGCCAGTAGAGACCCTGGACAGGGTAAGAGTGAAGCTTTCTTT.

This chain joins TRBV6-1 and TRBJ2-5; 16 nucleotides align to TRBD2. The CDR3 covers 20 residues. With 1 base clipped from V and 5 bases from J, the junction kept 13 bases outside the gene matches. The germline V gene encodes CDR1 MNHNS and CDR2 SASEGT. CDR3 DNA sequence: TGTGCCAGCAGTGAAGGTTCGGCCGGGACTAGCGGGAGGGCCAGGGAGACCCAGTACTTC. Protein: CASSEGSAGTSGRARETQYF.

The J gene is TRBJ1-3, the V gene TRBV7-9; D is unclear. This CDR3 has 16 amino acids. V lost 1 base and J lost 2, with 12 bases in between. Per germline, CDR1 SEHNR and CDR2 FQNEAQ (reference sequence). The CDR3 nucleotides are TGTGCCAGCAGCTTAGTCGGCAGCGGGGCTGGAAACACCATATATTTT. It codes for CASSLVGSGAGNTIYF. Using reference TRBV7-9 and TRBJ1-3 for the parts outside the CDR3, the full variable domain is DTGVSQNPRHKITKRGQNVTFRCDPISEHNRLYWYRQTLGQGPEFLTYFQNEAQLEKSRLLSDRFSAERPKGSFSTLEIQRTEQGDSAMYLCASSLVGSGAGNTIYFGEGSWLTVV.

The rearrangement links TRBV30 to TRBJ1-3; D is unclear. Germline V lookup: CDR1 GTSNPN, CDR2 SVGIG (reference sequence). CDR3 size: 16 residues. V shed 2 bases and J shed 0 bases, with 14 bases lying between them. The CDR3 region is CAWSTTRWSSGNTIYF. CDR3 nucleotide sequence: TGTGCCTGGAGTACTACGAGATGGAGCTCTGGAAACACCATATATTTT.

J is TRBJ2-7 and V is TRBV5-1; weak D call: TRBD1 (7 bases). The germline gives CDR1 SGHRS, CDR2 YFSETQ. The CDR3 length is 11 residues. V was clipped by 3 bases and J by 7 bases, with 8 bases between them. The CDR3 loop reads CASSSGGEQYF. DNA for the CDR3: TGCGCCAGCAGCTCAGGGGGGGAGCAGTACTTC.

J is TRBJ2-7 and V is TRBV29-1; possibly TRBD2 for D (6 bases). The germline V gene encodes CDR1 SQVTM and CDR2 ANQGSEA. The V and J ends lost 6 bases and 3 bases respectively, with 15 bases between them. CDR3 length: 13 residues. CDR3 amino acids: CSVETSIGYEQYF. CDR3 in DNA: TGCAGCGTGGAGACTAGTATAGGCTACGAGCAGTACTTC.

The chain uses TRBV19 and TRBJ1-4; 7 bases agree with TRBD1. The CDR3 consists of 15 residues. V lost 3 bases to trimming and J lost 6 bases; unmatched junction nucleotides: 7. CDR1 and CDR2 (germline): LNHDA, SQIVND (reference sequence). CDR3 DNA sequence: TGTGCCAGTAGTATTGGGCCAGGGGGATATGAAAAACTGTTTTTT. This encodes CASSIGPGGYEKLFF. Full variable domain (remainder filled in from reference TRBV19 and TRBJ1-4): DGGITQSPKYLFRKEGQNVTLSCEQNLNHDAMYWYRQDPGQGLRLIYYSQIVNDFQKGDIAEGYSVSREKKESFPLTVTSAQKNPTAFYLCASSIGPGGYEKLFFGSGTQLSVL.

The chain employs TRBV9 and TRBJ2-3; 8 bases agree with TRBD2. The CDR3 is made up of 19 amino acids. V trimming: 4 bases; J trimming: 6 bases; junction bases outside the gene matches: 22. CDR1 and CDR2 from the germline V gene are SGDLS and YYNGEE. CDR3 sequence reads: CASSIAQTILAAPEDTQYF. In DNA, the CDR3 is TGTGCCAGCAGCATTGCCCAGACCATACTAGCGGCCCCAGAGGATACGCAGTATTTT.

This chain uses TRBV3-1 (or the pseudogene TRBV3-2) with TRBJ2-7, with a weak D call TRBD1 (5 bases). CDR1 is LGHDT, CDR2 YNNKEL, per germline (reference sequence). This CDR3 is 14 amino acids long. V lost 4 bases, J lost 6 bases, and 16 bases lay in between. This CDR3 reads CASSPGLRGGEQYF. CDR3 nucleotide sequence: TGTGCCAGCAGCCCAGGGCTTAGAGGTGGCGAGCAGTACTTC.

The rearrangement uses TRBV4-2 and TRBJ2-2; the D is unclear. Germline V gene sequence: CDR1 LGHNA, CDR2 YNFKEQ. This CDR3 region has 14 residues. Trimming shortened V by 0 bases and J by 7 bases, and 9 bases separated the two germline ends. CDR3 sequence reads: CASSQDPSSGELFF. CDR3 nucleotide sequence: TGTGCCAGCAGCCAAGATCCCTCTAGCGGGGAGCTGTTTTTT.

Only one count was recorded for this clone. The V and J genes are TRBV28 and TRBJ2-3, with 12 bases matching TRBD2. Germline CDR1 MDHEN, CDR2 SYDVKM. Germline trimming cut 5 bases from V and 7 bases from J; bases unmatched to any gene: 7. The CDR3 spans 15 residues. CDR3 in amino acids: CASSLAGGSQNTQYF. The CDR3, as DNA: TGTGCCAGCAGTCTAGCGGGAGGGAGTCAAAATACGCAGTATTTT.

This clone appeared once. This chain links TRBV7-2 with TRBJ2-3; D is unclear. CDR3 size: 15 residues. Germline CDR1 reads SGHTA; CDR2 reads FQGNSA. The V gene lost 0 bases and the J gene lost 0 bases, with 7 bases spanning the gap. The CDR3 loop is CASSLAGISTDTQYF. The CDR3 nucleotides read TGTGCCAGCAGCTTAGCGGGCATTAGCACAGATACGCAGTATTTT.

The chain recombines TRBV5-6 with TRBJ1-2, with no clear D. The CDR3 consists of 12 residues. V shed 0 bases and J shed 4 bases, with 4 bases lying between them. In germline, CDR1 is SGHDT, CDR2 YYEEEE. The CDR3 is CASSLVSYGYTF. DNA for the CDR3: TGTGCCAGCAGCTTGGTTAGCTATGGCTACACCTTC.

This chain connects TRBV18 to TRBJ1-5; tentative D call: TRBD1 (5 bases). V was shortened by 3 bases and J by 2 bases, with 11 bases between the two germline ends. Germline V gives CDR1 KGHSH, CDR2 LQKENI. This CDR3 has 15 residues. CDR3 in DNA: TGTGCCAGCTCACCCGAAGGGGCTCGCAATCAGCCCCAGCATTTT. Amino acids: CASSPEGARNQPQHF.

V usage is TRBV28 and J usage is TRBJ1-4, with D perhaps TRBD1 (5 bases). The germline CDR1 and CDR2 sequences are MDHEN and SYDVKM. This CDR3 spans 14 amino acids. Deletions cut 6 bases from V and 5 bases from J, with 13 bases between. This CDR3 reads CASSLGGENEKLFF. The CDR3 nucleotides are TGTGCCAGCAGCCTCGGGGGGGAGAATGAAAAACTGTTTTTT.

The chain couples TRBV9 to TRBJ2-5, with TRBD2 matching 12 bases. J was trimmed by 4 bases and V by 3 bases; bases with no gene match: 1. Looked up from germline, CDR1 is SGDLS and CDR2 is YYNGEE. The CDR3 is 14 amino acids. The CDR3 DNA is TGTGCCAGCAGCGGGGGACTAGCGGGAGAGACCCAGTACTTC. Translated, it gives CASSGGLAGETQYF.